The 29 T cell receptor beta chains presented below share a single source sample, sequenced in a study of CD8 T cells in ankylosing spondylitis (dated by TCRdb to the late 2010s). Library construction relied on 5' RACE. These reads were obtained on an Illumina HiSeq 2500. The public sequencing data were trimmed at Q25 with fastp and processed into clonotypes with MiXCR by TCRdb, which kept only in-frame beta chains. Rows are unified per CDR3 protein, each entry keeping the most common DNA and genes. Present in this sample are nearly 350,000 distinct CDR3 sequences, approximately 14% of which were seen just once. The ten largest clones capture less than 1.1% of the sample. Specimen: blood, either unsorted or a sorted T cell fraction (not recorded which). The receptors were sampled from a male donor with ankylosing spondylitis or in good health (not recorded which).

This clonotype showed up just a few times. The chain recombines TRBV4-2 with TRBJ1-5, with D maybe TRBD1 (5 bases). CDR3 size: 15 residues. Germline V gene data show CDR1 as LGHNA and CDR2 as YNFKEQ. Deletions cut 4 bases from V and 4 bases from J, with 14 bases between. The CDR3 DNA reads as TGTGCCAGCAGCCCGGGGGAAGCCTCGAATCAGCCCCAGCATTTT. It encodes CASSPGEASNQPQHF.

The rearrangement joins TRBV28 to TRBJ2-1, with 12 nucleotides matching TRBD2. The CDR3 totals 14 residues. Germline values: CDR1 MDHEN, CDR2 SYDVKM. V was pared by 5 bases and J by 8 bases, with 4 bases of the junction left unmatched. CDR3 nucleotide sequence: TGTGCCAGCAGTCCTAGCGGGGGGGCCTATGAGCAGTTCTTC. Its translation: CASSPSGGAYEQFF.

The chain recombines TRBV7-8 with TRBJ2-1; 8 nucleotides agree with TRBD2. The CDR3 has 15 residues. Germline V gene lookup returns CDR1 SGHVS and CDR2 FQNEAQ. V trimming: 5 bases; J trimming: 9 bases; junction bases outside the gene matches: 12. In nucleotides, the CDR3 is TGTGCCAGCAGCGCTACCGGGACTAGTAGTCCTGAGCAGTTCTTC. Amino acid sequence: CASSATGTSSPEQFF.

V gene TRBV12-3 or TRBV12-4 combines with J gene TRBJ2-5, with a possible D match to TRBD2 (6 bases). There are 15 residues in the CDR3. The V and J ends lost 1 base and 3 bases respectively, with 12 bases between them. For the CDR3, the DNA is TGTGCCAGCAGTTTAGACTGGGGGGAGGAAGAGACCCAGTACTTC. Protein product: CASSLDWGEEETQYF.

This chain joins TRBV11-2 and TRBJ2-2; D gene unclear. The germline V gene encodes CDR1 SGHAT and CDR2 FQNNGV. The CDR3 contains 14 residues. V gave up 2 bases and J gave up 5 bases, with 9 bases separating them. The CDR3 bases are TGTGCCAGCAGCTTAATCCAGACTACCGGGGAGCTGTTTTTT. This translates into CASSLIQTTGELFF.

The CDR3 protein is CASSPIRRLLGDEQFF. Here the CDR3 DNA reads TGTGCCAGCAGTCCCATTCGCAGACTCCTTGGCGATGAGCAGTTCTTC. This sequence joins TRBV11-2 and TRBJ2-1; D is unclear. The V end lost 6 bases, the J end lost 8 bases, and 23 bases lay between the germline ends. The CDR3 sequence is 16 residues long. Germline V gene lookup returns CDR1 SGHAT and CDR2 FQNNGV.

This clonotype has at least ten counts. In DNA, the CDR3 is TGCAGTGCTAGTAGGGGCGGTAATAGCAATCAGCCCCAGCATTTT. This codes for CSASRGGNSNQPQHF. The J gene is TRBJ1-5, the V gene TRBV20-1; a possible D gene is TRBD1 (5 bases). The CDR3 extends over 15 amino acids. The germline V gene has CDR1 DFQATT and CDR2 SNEGSKA (reference sequence). Trimming removed 3 bases from V and 0 bases from J, with 12 bases in between.

The gene calls are TRBV24-1 and TRBJ2-3; the D gene is possibly TRBD2 (6 bases). The ends were cut back, 3 bases at V and 9 bases at J, with 21 bases in the middle. Germline lookup yields CDR1 KGHDR and CDR2 SFDVKD. This CDR3 is built from 16 residues. The CDR3 region has the DNA TGTGCCACCAGTGATGCCGGATCAGGGCTGCTAGCGACGCAGTATTTT. This encodes CATSDAGSGLLATQYF.

This clonotype was recorded at least ten times. The chain uses TRBV12-3 or TRBV12-4 and TRBJ1-1; maybe TRBD1 (6 bases). V shed 6 bases and J shed 1 base, with 9 bases lying between them. The CDR3 is 13 residues long. The CDR3 region has the DNA TGTGCCAGCAGATCGACAGGGAACACTGAAGCTTTCTTT. Its translation is CASRSTGNTEAFF.

There are a few counts of this clonotype. The rearrangement links TRBV20-1 to TRBJ1-4; D is unresolved. This CDR3 comprises 13 residues. Germline V gene lookup returns CDR1 DFQATT and CDR2 SNEGSKA (reference sequence). Between the trimmed V and J ends, which lost 1 base and 8 bases, there was a span of 11 bases. The CDR3 reads CSARGLSVEKLFF. The CDR3 DNA sequence: TGCAGTGCTAGAGGCCTCTCGGTGGAAAAACTGTTTTTT.

This clonotype has more than one count but fewer than ten. This sequence joins TRBV7-9 and TRBJ1-2; 9 bases align to TRBD1. The germline CDR1 and CDR2 sequences are SEHNR and FQNEAQ (reference sequence). CDR3 size: 14 residues. The ends lost 0 bases at V and 7 bases at J; junction bases unmatched: 3. The CDR3 region is CASSLAGTGFGYTF. The DNA for the CDR3 is TGTGCCAGCAGCTTAGCGGGGACAGGGTTTGGCTACACCTTC.

This clonotype was counted ten times or more. V is TRBV20-1 and J is TRBJ1-1, with D unclear. The CDR3 is 15 residues long. Germline V gene data show CDR1 as DFQATT and CDR2 as SNEGSKA (reference sequence). V was clipped by 0 bases and J by 4 bases, with 15 bases between them. This chain's CDR3 is CSARDRGGVATEAFF. DNA of the CDR3: TGCAGTGCTAGAGATCGGGGTGGGGTGGCCACTGAAGCTTTCTTT.

This clonotype was detected a few times. The chain carries TRBV5-1 and TRBJ1-1, with a possible D match to TRBD1 (6 bases). The CDR3 runs 14 residues. Germline V gene data show CDR1 as SGHRS and CDR2 as YFSETQ. V dropped 4 bases and J dropped 1 base, with 11 bases sitting between them. Here the CDR3 reads CASSPGGQNTEAFF. The CDR3 DNA is TGCGCCAGCAGCCCTGGGGGACAGAACACTGAAGCTTTCTTT.

The V gene is TRBV6-4, the J gene TRBJ1-4; D is unresolved. The germline V gene has CDR1 MRHNA and CDR2 SNTAGT. Trimming removed 7 bases from V and 10 bases from J, with 19 bases in between. The CDR3 sequence is 14 residues long. The CDR3: CASTPPAPRGKLFF. The CDR3 DNA is TGTGCCAGCACCCCCCCCGCTCCTAGAGGAAAACTGTTTTTT.

Only a few counts were recorded for this clonotype. The rearrangement links TRBV27 to TRBJ2-3; TRBD1 matches at 8 bases. V shed 1 base, J shed 3 bases, and the junction held 15 bases outside the gene matches. The CDR3 is made up of 19 amino acids. Germline V lookup: CDR1 MNHEY, CDR2 SMNVEV (reference sequence). CDR3 loop: CASSLYYLRGQVTTDTQYF. DNA for the CDR3: TGTGCCAGCAGTTTATATTATTTGAGGGGACAGGTGACTACAGATACGCAGTATTTT.

This clonotype was recorded many times. The gene calls are TRBV12-3 or TRBV12-4 and TRBJ2-7; D is unresolved. Trimming pared 3 bases from V and 5 bases from J, leaving 5 bases between. This CDR3 spans 11 amino acids. CDR3 protein: CASSFRNEQYF. The CDR3 region has the DNA TGTGCCAGCAGTTTCAGGAACGAGCAGTACTTC.

This clonotype was found a few times. The chain couples TRBV7-2 to TRBJ1-2; the D is unclear. Trimming shortened V by 1 base and J by 9 bases, and 15 bases separated the two germline ends. This CDR3 has 14 residues. Germline V gene lookup returns CDR1 SGHTA and CDR2 FQGNSA. The CDR3 loop is CASSLVGESVRYTF. The CDR3, as DNA: TGTGCCAGCAGCTTAGTTGGGGAAAGTGTGCGCTACACCTTC.

This sequence joins TRBV6-5 and TRBJ1-5, with D uncertain. This CDR3 contains 14 residues. The V gene lost 2 bases and the J gene lost 2 bases, with 7 bases spanning the gap. Germline loops: CDR1 MNHEY, CDR2 SVGAGI. For the CDR3, the DNA is TGTGCCAGCAGTTACCGTAGCGGCAATCAGCCCCAGCATTTT. Its protein product is CASSYRSGNQPQHF.

This clonotype was seen only a few times. The rearrangement uses TRBV5-1 and TRBJ2-5, with a tentative D call TRBD1 (5 bases). The V end was cut by 4 bases, the J end by 5 bases, with 18 bases between. Per the germline V gene, CDR1 is SGHRS and CDR2 is YFSETQ. The CDR3 extends over 15 amino acids. The CDR3 reads CASSLDTSLGETQYF. Here the CDR3 DNA reads TGCGCCAGCAGCCTGGACACTTCCCTGGGGGAGACCCAGTACTTC. Full variable domain (outside the CDR3, taken from reference TRBV5-1 and TRBJ2-5): KAGVTQTPRYLIKTRGQQVTLSCSPISGHRSVSWYQQTPGQGLQFLFEYFSETQRNKGNFPGRFSGRQFSNSRSEMNVSTLELGDSALYLCASSLDTSLGETQYFGPGTRLLVL.

V and J are TRBV12-5 and TRBJ2-5; the match to TRBD1 covers 7 bases. Germline V gives CDR1 LGHNT, CDR2 FRNRAP. The CDR3 contains 14 residues. Germline trimming cut 7 bases from V and 5 bases from J; bases unmatched to any gene: 10. CDR3 sequence (DNA): TGTGCTAGTGTTCCTAGGACAGGCGGGGAGACCCAGTACTTC. Its protein is CASVPRTGGETQYF.

This clonotype was counted a few times. The chain uses TRBV4-1 and TRBJ2-1; D is perhaps TRBD1 or TRBD2 (5 bases each). The germline V gene encodes CDR1 MGHRA and CDR2 YSYEKL. V was trimmed by 3 bases and J by 3 bases, leaving 12 bases between them. The CDR3 covers 15 residues. CDR3 coding DNA: TGCGCCAGCAGCCAGGGGACGACCGACTACAATGAGCAGTTCTTC. It yields the protein CASSQGTTDYNEQFF.

This sequence joins TRBV4-1 and TRBJ2-7, with 10 positions matching TRBD2. CDR1 is MGHRA and CDR2 is YSYEKL in the germline V gene. J lost 2 bases, V lost 4 bases, and 8 bases had no gene match. CDR3 length equals 16 residues. The CDR3 DNA is TGCGCCAGCAGCCCCCGGGGGACTAGCGTTGCCTACGAGCAGTACTTC. Protein product: CASSPRGTSVAYEQYF.

This clonotype was picked up a small number of times. The chain carries TRBV20-1 and TRBJ2-5; no clear D gene. This CDR3 region has 14 residues. Germline assignment: CDR1 DFQATT and CDR2 SNEGSKA (reference sequence). Trimming left V 6 bases short and J 4 bases short, with 18 bases between. CDR3 nucleotide sequence: TGCAGTGCACCCATAACGGGTCTACGAGAGACCCAGTACTTC. Translating it yields CSAPITGLRETQYF.

The chain uses TRBV9 and TRBJ2-6, with D perhaps TRBD1 (6 bases). The length of the CDR3 is 20 residues. V was clipped by 0 bases and J by 0 bases, with 19 bases between them. Germline CDR1 SGDLS, CDR2 YYNGEE. The CDR3 loop is CASSVAQTGRAFSGANVLTF. The DNA of the CDR3 is TGTGCCAGCAGCGTAGCCCAGACAGGCCGGGCTTTCTCTGGGGCCAACGTCCTGACTTTC.

A few counts support this clonotype. This sequence joins TRBV19 and TRBJ1-2, with D hard to call. Germline CDR1 reads LNHDA; CDR2 reads SQIVND (reference sequence). V was cut by 5 bases and J by 2 bases, with 12 bases left in between. The CDR3 runs to 14 residues. CDR3 nucleotide sequence: TGTGCCAGTAGTCTTGGGCCCACCAACTATGGCTACACCTTC. This encodes CASSLGPTNYGYTF.

The chain joins TRBV5-1 to TRBJ2-7; 12 bases agree with TRBD2. CDR1 and CDR2 (germline): SGHRS, YFSETQ. The V and J ends lost 1 base and 3 bases, in that order; junction bases with no gene match: 11. The CDR3 totals 18 residues. The CDR3 spells CASSLSSTGLAGLYEQYF. The DNA of the CDR3 is TGCGCCAGCAGCTTGAGTTCGACAGGACTAGCGGGGCTCTACGAGCAGTACTTC.

The table lists this clonotype with many counts. V and J are TRBV12-3 or TRBV12-4 and TRBJ1-6; 7 bases agree with TRBD1. The CDR3 has 14 amino acids. Trimming took 2 bases from V and 10 from J; bases not matched to a gene: 5. The CDR3 bases are TGTGCCAGCAGTTTAAGACAGGGTCACTCACCCCTCCACTTT. Protein product: CASSLRQGHSPLHF.

J is TRBJ1-2 and V is TRBV7-8; D call uncertain. CDR1 is SGHVS and CDR2 is FQNEAQ in the germline V gene. The CDR3 extends over 14 amino acids. Trimming stripped 0 bases from V and 4 bases from J, with 9 bases between. The CDR3 reads CASSLAGEGYGYTF. For the CDR3, the DNA is TGTGCCAGCAGCTTAGCCGGGGAGGGCTATGGCTACACCTTC.

This clonotype was seen more than once but under ten times. The CDR3 coding sequence is TGTGCCAGCAGCTCCCCCGGGCAGGCCTTCTATGGCTACACCTTC. Amino acids: CASSSPGQAFYGYTF. The chain couples TRBV7-2 to TRBJ1-2; D not resolved. The CDR3 spans 15 residues. V lost 4 bases, J lost 4 bases, and 16 bases lay in between. Germline loops: CDR1 SGHTA, CDR2 FQGNSA.